This is a list of T cell receptor beta chains from one sample in a study of T cells after yellow fever vaccination. TCRdb re-analysed the 5' RACE reads in MiXCR, keeping a single row per CDR3 protein. This table has about 340,000 distinct CDR3 sequences, under 15% appearing once. The sample here was CD4+ T cells sorted from PBMCs, taken 15 days after the yellow fever booster vaccination. The source is a man between 18 and 35 years old who received the YFV17D yellow fever vaccine. The CDR3 runs from the conserved cysteine through the conserved F or W. The order of the fields is CDR3 DNA, CDR3 protein, clone size, J gene, V gene, D gene. The D gene is left open where the match is weak. For some rows the clone size is stated as once, few or many, or as a class when expanded; others skip it.

CDR3 DNA: TGTGCCAGCACCCAAGGTTGGTTAAGGGATGAAAAACTGTTTTTT; CDR3 protein: CASTQGWLRDEKLFF; clone size: few; J gene: TRBJ1-4; V gene: TRBV12-3/TRBV12-4; D gene: -
CDR3 DNA: TGTGCCAGCAGTCCCGGGGGACGGCTCAATCAGCCCCAGCATTTT; CDR3 protein: CASSPGGRLNQPQHF; clone size: few; J gene: TRBJ1-5; V gene: TRBV6-6; D gene: -
CDR3 DNA: TGTGCCAGCATCCCTAACGACAGACCCGACACTGAAGCTTTCTTT; CDR3 protein: CASIPNDRPDTEAFF; clone size: few; J gene: TRBJ1-1; V gene: TRBV6-5; D gene: -
CDR3 DNA: TGTGCCAGCAGGGACGGGACAGTGATGACCCAGTACTTC; CDR3 protein: CASRDGTVMTQYF; clone size: -; J gene: TRBJ2-5; V gene: TRBV2; D gene: TRBD1
CDR3 DNA: TGCGCCAGCAGGCCTGGGGGGGGATCCCAGCGGGGGCTCCAAGAGACCCAGTACTTC; CDR3 protein: CASRPGGGSQRGLQETQYF; clone size: many; J gene: TRBJ2-5; V gene: TRBV5-1; D gene: TRBD2
CDR3 DNA: TGTGCCAGCAGCTTCTCCCAAAATTCACCCCTCCACTTT; CDR3 protein: CASSFSQNSPLHF; clone size: -; J gene: TRBJ1-6; V gene: TRBV7-2; D gene: -
CDR3 DNA: TGTGCCAGCAGCGTAGGGGCAGGGGCAAATAATTCACCCCTCCACTTT; CDR3 protein: CASSVGAGANNSPLHF; clone size: few; J gene: TRBJ1-6; V gene: TRBV9; D gene: -
CDR3 DNA: TGTGCCAGCAGCCCAGGTGACAGGGGGGCTGAAGCTTTCTTT; CDR3 protein: CASSPGDRGAEAFF; clone size: many; J gene: TRBJ1-1; V gene: TRBV6-2/TRBV6-3; D gene: TRBD1
CDR3 DNA: TGTGCCAGCAGCTTGATAGGTCAAGGAAACACCATATATTTT; CDR3 protein: CASSLIGQGNTIYF; clone size: few; J gene: TRBJ1-3; V gene: TRBV11-2; D gene: -
CDR3 DNA: TGTGCCAGCAGCCCTCCAGCGGCAGGGCACACTGAAGCTTTCTTT; CDR3 protein: CASSPPAAGHTEAFF; clone size: few; J gene: TRBJ1-1; V gene: TRBV7-2; D gene: -
CDR3 DNA: TGTGCCAGCAGCGCCGCTAGCGGGGGGGGCTTGGGCACAGATACGCAGTATTTT; CDR3 protein: CASSAASGGGLGTDTQYF; clone size: -; J gene: TRBJ2-3; V gene: TRBV11-2; D gene: TRBD2
CDR3 DNA: TGCAGTGCTAGTCAGGGATTTCAGGGCACTGAAGCTTTCTTT; CDR3 protein: CSASQGFQGTEAFF; clone size: few; J gene: TRBJ1-1; V gene: TRBV20-1; D gene: -
CDR3 DNA: TGCGCCACAGGGGGGGATGAGCAGTTCTTC; CDR3 protein: CATGGDEQFF; clone size: -; J gene: TRBJ2-1; V gene: TRBV23-1; D gene: -
CDR3 DNA: TGCGCCAGCAGCTTGGTACAGGGGGCGTCCAATGAGCAGTTCTTC; CDR3 protein: CASSLVQGASNEQFF; clone size: many; J gene: TRBJ2-1; V gene: TRBV5-1; D gene: TRBD1
CDR3 DNA: TGTGCCAGCAGCCAAAGCCCGACAGGGTTTGAAGCTTTCTTT; CDR3 protein: CASSQSPTGFEAFF; clone size: -; J gene: TRBJ1-1; V gene: TRBV3-1; D gene: TRBD1
CDR3 DNA: TGCAGTGCTAGAGTCTCTACTAATGAAAAACTGTTTTTT; CDR3 protein: CSARVSTNEKLFF; clone size: few; J gene: TRBJ1-4; V gene: TRBV20-1; D gene: -
CDR3 DNA: TGTGCCAGCAGCAAGGGTCATAAGTACACCGGGGAGCTGTTTTTT; CDR3 protein: CASSKGHKYTGELFF; clone size: few; J gene: TRBJ2-2; V gene: TRBV2; D gene: -
CDR3 DNA: TGTGCCAGCTCAGCTACCAGGATGGGGGTACGTTCTTCCTACAATGAGCAGTTCTTC; CDR3 protein: CASSATRMGVRSSYNEQFF; clone size: -; J gene: TRBJ2-1; V gene: TRBV18; D gene: -
CDR3 DNA: TGCGCCAGCAGCCTCGACCGGATCGGGCACCTGTTTTTT; CDR3 protein: CASSLDRIGHLFF; clone size: many; J gene: TRBJ1-4; V gene: TRBV4-3; D gene: -
CDR3 DNA: TGTGCCAGCAGCGTACAGGGGGAAGGCGTTGGCTACACCTTC; CDR3 protein: CASSVQGEGVGYTF; clone size: -; J gene: TRBJ1-2; V gene: TRBV9; D gene: TRBD1
CDR3 DNA: TGTGCCAGCAGCAGACCAGGGAGGGGGTGGACCATGAACACTGAAGCTTTCTTT; CDR3 protein: CASSRPGRGWTMNTEAFF; clone size: few; J gene: TRBJ1-1; V gene: TRBV6-2/TRBV6-3; D gene: -
CDR3 DNA: TGCAGTGCCCGACGGGGACAGGGCAATCAGCCCCAGCATTTT; CDR3 protein: CSARRGQGNQPQHF; clone size: few; J gene: TRBJ1-5; V gene: TRBV20-1; D gene: TRBD1
CDR3 DNA: TGTGCCAGCAGGGATCTCCGGGGTGGCATCTATGGCTACACCTTC; CDR3 protein: CASRDLRGGIYGYTF; clone size: -; J gene: TRBJ1-2; V gene: TRBV12-3/TRBV12-4; D gene: -
CDR3 DNA: TGTGCCAGCAGCTTGGTGAAAGGGGGGGCCTACAATGAGCAGTTCTTC; CDR3 protein: CASSLVKGGAYNEQFF; clone size: -; J gene: TRBJ2-1; V gene: TRBV7-2; D gene: -
CDR3 DNA: TGTGCCAGCAGCCAATACCTAGCGGCCCAAGAGACCCAGTACTTC; CDR3 protein: CASSQYLAAQETQYF; clone size: few; J gene: TRBJ2-5; V gene: TRBV5-5; D gene: TRBD2
CDR3 DNA: TGTGCCAGTAGTGTGCAGGGATGGGGGCTCGAGCAGTACTTC; CDR3 protein: CASSVQGWGLEQYF; clone size: -; J gene: TRBJ2-7; V gene: TRBV19; D gene: -
CDR3 DNA: TGTGCCAGCAGCCTCCAGGTTTCGATGAACACTGAAGCTTTCTTT; CDR3 protein: CASSLQVSMNTEAFF; clone size: -; J gene: TRBJ1-1; V gene: TRBV7-2; D gene: -
CDR3 DNA: TGTGCCAGCAGTTTAGATCACACTGAAGCTTTCTTT; CDR3 protein: CASSLDHTEAFF; clone size: many; J gene: TRBJ1-1; V gene: TRBV12-3/TRBV12-4; D gene: -
CDR3 DNA: TGTGCCAGCAGCTTATACGGGACACCAAACACCGGGGAGCTGTTTTTT; CDR3 protein: CASSLYGTPNTGELFF; clone size: -; J gene: TRBJ2-2; V gene: TRBV6-5; D gene: -
CDR3 DNA: TGCGCCAGCAGCTTGACAGGGCCCAAGGATGAGCAGTTCTTC; CDR3 protein: CASSLTGPKDEQFF; clone size: few; J gene: TRBJ2-1; V gene: TRBV5-1; D gene: -
CDR3 DNA: TGTGCCAGCAGACCAGGGGTCCGTCAGCCCCAGCATTTT; CDR3 protein: CASRPGVRQPQHF; clone size: -; J gene: TRBJ1-5; V gene: TRBV6-5; D gene: -
CDR3 DNA: TGCGCCAGCAGCTCCGGACAGGGTGGTGGCTACACCTTC; CDR3 protein: CASSSGQGGGYTF; clone size: many; J gene: TRBJ1-2; V gene: TRBV7-2; D gene: TRBD1
CDR3 DNA: TGCAGTGCCTGGGCCTCCCAAGCCAAAAACATTCAGTACTTC; CDR3 protein: CSAWASQAKNIQYF; clone size: -; J gene: TRBJ2-4; V gene: TRBV20-1; D gene: -
CDR3 DNA: TGTGCCAGCAGTTTTTTGGGGGCGGGGGGCTACACCTTC; CDR3 protein: CASSFLGAGGYTF; clone size: few; J gene: TRBJ1-2; V gene: TRBV12-3/TRBV12-4; D gene: -
CDR3 DNA: TGCGCCAGCAGCTTCCGCCGGGAGGATGGCTACACCTTC; CDR3 protein: CASSFRREDGYTF; clone size: few; J gene: TRBJ1-2; V gene: TRBV4-3; D gene: -
CDR3 DNA: TGTGCCAGCAGGCCACTAGGTATTTCTTTTGAGCAGTTCTTC; CDR3 protein: CASRPLGISFEQFF; clone size: few; J gene: TRBJ2-1; V gene: TRBV2; D gene: -
CDR3 DNA: TGCGCCAGCAGCTTGGAAATCAATCAGCCCCAGCATTTT; CDR3 protein: CASSLEINQPQHF; clone size: few; J gene: TRBJ1-5; V gene: TRBV5-1; D gene: -
CDR3 DNA: TGCAGTGCTAGAGCTGAGAGCTCCTATAATTCACCCCTCCACTTT; CDR3 protein: CSARAESSYNSPLHF; clone size: -; J gene: TRBJ1-6; V gene: TRBV20-1; D gene: -
CDR3 DNA: TGTGCCAGCAGCTTACAACAGGGTGACTACAATGAGCAGTTCTTC; CDR3 protein: CASSLQQGDYNEQFF; clone size: few; J gene: TRBJ2-1; V gene: TRBV7-3; D gene: -
CDR3 DNA: TGTGCCAGCAGCCAAGGACCTGGCGGCTACACCTTC; CDR3 protein: CASSQGPGGYTF; clone size: few; J gene: TRBJ1-2; V gene: TRBV3-1; D gene: -
CDR3 DNA: TGCGCCAGCAGCCTGGGACAGGTTAATGAAAAACTGTTTTTT; CDR3 protein: CASSLGQVNEKLFF; clone size: few; J gene: TRBJ1-4; V gene: TRBV5-1; D gene: TRBD1
CDR3 DNA: TGCAGTGCTAGAGATGAGGGCTCACCCCTCCACTTT; CDR3 protein: CSARDEGSPLHF; clone size: -; J gene: TRBJ1-6; V gene: TRBV20-1; D gene: -
CDR3 DNA: TGTGCCTGGAGTAGGGACCTCTCCTACGAGCAGTACTTC; CDR3 protein: CAWSRDLSYEQYF; clone size: -; J gene: TRBJ2-7; V gene: TRBV30; D gene: -
CDR3 DNA: TGCAGCGGAATACTGGCAGGGTCTGAAGCTTTCTTT; CDR3 protein: CSGILAGSEAFF; clone size: many; J gene: TRBJ1-1; V gene: TRBV29-1; D gene: -
CDR3 DNA: TGTGCCAGCAGCTTAGCGCCAGGATTGTCCTATGGCTACACCTTC; CDR3 protein: CASSLAPGLSYGYTF; clone size: -; J gene: TRBJ1-2; V gene: TRBV7-2; D gene: -
CDR3 DNA: TGCGCCAGCAGCTTTTCAAGCGGGTACACTGAAGCTTTCTTT; CDR3 protein: CASSFSSGYTEAFF; clone size: -; J gene: TRBJ1-1; V gene: TRBV5-1; D gene: -